This T cell receptor (beta chain) was identified in a study of control samples from healthy donors and cancer patients. This CDR3 is 14 amino acids long. Germline V CDR1 and CDR2: SGHTA, FQGTGA. The ends lost 6 bases at V and 0 bases at J; junction bases unmatched: 1. Sequencing was performed with immunoSEQ multiplex PCR; in TCRdb, only in-frame clones are kept and a portion is missing. The sample holds 350,000 to 450,000 clones; 75% to 95% are singletons and the top ten take just under 6.5%. The specimen was PBMCs. This chain joins TRBV7-3 and TRBJ2-3; TRBD2 matches 9 bases. The TCR comes from a man between 40 and 49 years old with head and neck cancer. The CDR3 loop reads CASRLAGSTDTQYF. In DNA form, the CDR3 reads TGTGCCAGCAGGCTAGCGGGGAGCACAGATACGCAGTATTTT.